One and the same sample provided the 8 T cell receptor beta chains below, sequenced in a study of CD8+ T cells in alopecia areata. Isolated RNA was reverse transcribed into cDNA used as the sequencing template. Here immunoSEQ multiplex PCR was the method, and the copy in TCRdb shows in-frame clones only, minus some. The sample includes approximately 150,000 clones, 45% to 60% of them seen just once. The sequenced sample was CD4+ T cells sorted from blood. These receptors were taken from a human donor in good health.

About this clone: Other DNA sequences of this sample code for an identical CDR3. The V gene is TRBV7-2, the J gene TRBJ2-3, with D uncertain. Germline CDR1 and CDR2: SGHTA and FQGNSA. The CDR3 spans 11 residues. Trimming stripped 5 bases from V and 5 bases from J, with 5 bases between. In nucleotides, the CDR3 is TGTGCCAGCAGCGGGTTAGATACGCAGTATTTT. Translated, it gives CASSGLDTQYF.

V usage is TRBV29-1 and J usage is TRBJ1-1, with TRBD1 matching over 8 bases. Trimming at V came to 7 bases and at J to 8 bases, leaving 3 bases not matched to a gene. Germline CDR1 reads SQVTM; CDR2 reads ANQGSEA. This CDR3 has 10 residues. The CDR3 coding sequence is TGCAGCGGCGACAGGGGAGAAGCTTTCTTT. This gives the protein CSGDRGEAFF.

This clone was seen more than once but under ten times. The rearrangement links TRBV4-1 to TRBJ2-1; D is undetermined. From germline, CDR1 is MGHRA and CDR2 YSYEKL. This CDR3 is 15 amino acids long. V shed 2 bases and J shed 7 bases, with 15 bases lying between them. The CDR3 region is CASSQPIRLSNEQFF. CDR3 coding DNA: TGCGCCAGCAGCCAACCTATCCGCTTGAGTAATGAGCAGTTCTTC.

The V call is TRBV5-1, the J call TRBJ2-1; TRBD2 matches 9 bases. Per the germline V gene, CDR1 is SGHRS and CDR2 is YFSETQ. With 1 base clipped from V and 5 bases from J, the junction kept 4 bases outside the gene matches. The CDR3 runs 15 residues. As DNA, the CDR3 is TGCGCCAGCAGCTTGTCCCTAGCGGGAAACAATGAGCAGTTCTTC. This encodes CASSLSLAGNNEQFF.

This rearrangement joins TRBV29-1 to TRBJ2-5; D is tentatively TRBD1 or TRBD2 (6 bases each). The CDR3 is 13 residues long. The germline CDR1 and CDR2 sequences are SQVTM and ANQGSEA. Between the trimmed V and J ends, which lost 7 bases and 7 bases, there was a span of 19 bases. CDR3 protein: CSARGGSRGTQYF. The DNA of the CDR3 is TGCAGCGCACGGGGAGGCTCCAGGGGGACCCAGTACTTC. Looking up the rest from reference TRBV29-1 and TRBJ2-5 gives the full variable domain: SAVISQKPSRDICQRGTSLTIQCQVDSQVTMMFWYRQQPGQSLTLIATANQGSEATYESGFVIDKFPISRPNLTFSTLTVSNMSPEDSSIYLCSARGGSRGTQYFGPGTRLLVL.

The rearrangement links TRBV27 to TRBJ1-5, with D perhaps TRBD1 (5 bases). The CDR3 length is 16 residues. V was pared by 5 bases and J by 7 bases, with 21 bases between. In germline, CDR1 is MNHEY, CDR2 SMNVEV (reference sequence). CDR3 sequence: CASSRRSQGPRQPQHF. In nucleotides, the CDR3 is TGTGCCAGCAGTCGCCGAAGCCAGGGCCCCAGACAGCCCCAGCATTTT.

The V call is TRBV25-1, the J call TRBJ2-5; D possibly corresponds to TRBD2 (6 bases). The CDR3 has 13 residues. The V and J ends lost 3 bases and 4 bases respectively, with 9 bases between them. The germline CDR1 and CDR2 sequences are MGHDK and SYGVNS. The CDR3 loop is CASSEMGLETQYF. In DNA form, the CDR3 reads TGTGCCAGCAGTGAGATGGGACTAGAGACCCAGTACTTC.

The CDR3, as DNA: TGTGCCAGCAGTGATTTCCGGGACAGGGGAGAGGATGAGCAGTTCTTC. Translation: CASSDFRDRGEDEQFF. J is TRBJ2-1 and V is TRBV25-1, with 10 positions matching TRBD1. From germline, CDR1 is MGHDK and CDR2 SYGVNS. This CDR3 is built from 16 residues. V shed 3 bases and J 8 bases; nucleotides not matched to a gene: 10. Using reference TRBV25-1 and TRBJ2-1 for the parts outside the CDR3, the full variable domain is EADIYQTPRYLVIGTGKKITLECSQTMGHDKMYWYQQDPGMELHLIHYSYGVNSTEKGDLSSESTVSRIRTEHFPLTLESARPSHTSQYLCASSDFRDRGEDEQFFGPGTRLTVL.